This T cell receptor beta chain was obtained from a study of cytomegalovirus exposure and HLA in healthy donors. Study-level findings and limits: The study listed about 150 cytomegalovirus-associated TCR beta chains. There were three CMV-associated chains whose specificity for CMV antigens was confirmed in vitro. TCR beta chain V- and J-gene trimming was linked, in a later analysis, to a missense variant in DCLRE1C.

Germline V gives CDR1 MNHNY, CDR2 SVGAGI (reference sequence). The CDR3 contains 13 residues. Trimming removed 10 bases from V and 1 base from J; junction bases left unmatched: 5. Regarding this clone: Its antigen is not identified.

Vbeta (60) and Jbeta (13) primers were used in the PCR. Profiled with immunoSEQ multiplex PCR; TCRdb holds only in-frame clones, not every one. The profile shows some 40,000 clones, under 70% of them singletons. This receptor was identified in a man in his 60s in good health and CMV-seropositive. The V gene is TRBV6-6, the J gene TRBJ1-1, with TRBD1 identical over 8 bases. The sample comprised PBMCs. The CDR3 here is CAIRTGKNTEAFF. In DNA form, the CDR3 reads TGTGCCATCCGGACAGGGAAGAACACTGAAGCTTTCTTT.